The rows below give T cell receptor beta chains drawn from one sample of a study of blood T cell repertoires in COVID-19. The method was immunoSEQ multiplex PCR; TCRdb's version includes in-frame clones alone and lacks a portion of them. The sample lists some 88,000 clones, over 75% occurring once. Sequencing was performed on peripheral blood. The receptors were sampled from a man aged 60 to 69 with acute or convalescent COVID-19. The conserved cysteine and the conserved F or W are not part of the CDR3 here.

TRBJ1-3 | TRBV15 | ATSRDHPGVGNTIY
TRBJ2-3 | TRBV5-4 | ASSFKTSGNTDTQY
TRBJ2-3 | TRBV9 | ASSATGSTDTQY
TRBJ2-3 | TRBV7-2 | ASSSTGVTTDTQY
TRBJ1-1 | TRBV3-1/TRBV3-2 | ASSLRGTPEAF
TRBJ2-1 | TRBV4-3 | ASSQTGSYEAEQF
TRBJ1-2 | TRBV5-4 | ASSWDRVDYGYT
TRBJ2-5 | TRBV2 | AVPVESETQY
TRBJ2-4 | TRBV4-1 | ASSQYGGAKNIQY
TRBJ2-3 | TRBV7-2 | ASSPTFRGDTQY
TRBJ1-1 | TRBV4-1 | ASSQGGSSTEAF
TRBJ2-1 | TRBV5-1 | ASSLSGLAENNEQF